This entry lists 12 T cell receptor beta chains sequenced from one sample in a study of cytomegalovirus exposure and HLA in healthy donors. Primers included in the PCR were 60 Vbeta and 13 Jbeta primers. This table comes from immunoSEQ multiplex PCR, and its TCRdb copy is limited to in-frame clones, with some not included. The repertoire holds some 150,000 clones, around nine tenths seen once, with around 5.5% in the top ten. Sequenced input: PBMCs. These receptors originate from a woman under 40 in good health and CMV-seronegative.

This clone came up once. J is TRBJ2-7 and V is TRBV6-5, with 9 bases that match TRBD2. This CDR3 has 14 residues. J lost 2 bases, V lost 4 bases, and 3 bases had no gene match. The germline V gene encodes CDR1 MNHEY and CDR2 SVGAGI. In DNA, the CDR3 is TGTGCCAGCAGTTTTCTAGCGGGGACCTACGAGCAGTACTTC. Translating gives CASSFLAGTYEQYF.

The V call is TRBV7-9, the J call TRBJ2-2; D is possibly TRBD2 (5 bases). V was clipped by 5 bases and J by 2 bases, with 15 bases between them. Germline CDR1 and CDR2: SEHNR and FQNEAQ (reference sequence). CDR3 length: 16 residues. CDR3: CASSPKEAENTGELFF. The CDR3 region has the DNA TGTGCCAGCAGCCCGAAGGAAGCGGAAAACACCGGGGAGCTGTTTTTT.

The rearrangement joins TRBV28 to TRBJ1-2, with TRBD1 identical over 8 bases. The CDR3 runs to 15 residues. V trimming: 3 bases; J trimming: 0 bases; junction bases outside the gene matches: 3. Germline assignment: CDR1 MDHEN and CDR2 SYDVKM. CDR3 DNA: TGTGCCAGCAGTTTGGAACAGGGGGCTAACTATGGCTACACCTTC. This codes for CASSLEQGANYGYTF.

This chain links TRBV5-6 with TRBJ2-3, with 7 bases that match TRBD1. The CDR3 is 15 amino acids. With V trimmed by 2 bases and J by 1 base, 4 bases remained unmatched. Germline assignment: CDR1 SGHDT and CDR2 YYEEEE. The CDR3 DNA follows: TGTGCCAGCAGCTTACAGGGGTGGGGCACAGATACGCAGTATTTT. Translated: CASSLQGWGTDTQYF.

CDR3 in DNA: TGTGCCAGCAAGGGGACAGGGGTTAATTCACCCCTCCACTTT. Encoded protein: CASKGTGVNSPLHF. This chain joins TRBV2 and TRBJ1-6, with 10 bases identical to TRBD1. The CDR3 has 14 amino acids. The V gene end was trimmed by 7 bases and the J gene end by 6 bases; junction bases not matched to a gene: 3. Germline assignment: CDR1 SNHLY and CDR2 FYNNEI.

The chain has TRBV2 and TRBJ2-7, with D unresolved. V dropped 3 bases and J dropped 5 bases, with 8 bases sitting between them. The CDR3 is 12 amino acids. Germline V gives CDR1 SNHLY, CDR2 FYNNEI. CDR3 coding DNA: TGTGCCAGCAGTGATGGGCCCAACGAGCAGTACTTC. Translating it yields CASSDGPNEQYF.

The chain combines TRBV28 with TRBJ2-6; a possible D gene is TRBD2 (6 bases). The CDR3 runs to 16 residues. The ends were cut back, 6 bases at V and 3 bases at J, with 15 bases in the middle. Germline-derived CDR1 and CDR2 are MDHEN and SYDVKM. This CDR3 is CASSQAQEGGANVLTF. CDR3 sequence (DNA): TGTGCCAGCAGCCAGGCTCAGGAGGGTGGGGCCAACGTCCTGACTTTC.

The CDR3 region is CASSTVANTGELFF. DNA for the CDR3: TGTGCCAGTAGTACGGTAGCCAACACCGGGGAGCTGTTTTTT. The chain couples TRBV19 to TRBJ2-2; D ambiguous. CDR3 length equals 14 residues. The V end was cut by 4 bases, the J end by 2 bases, with 8 bases between. Germline V gives CDR1 LNHDA, CDR2 SQIVND (reference sequence).

V gene TRBV28 combines with J gene TRBJ1-6, with D perhaps TRBD1 (6 bases). Germline V gives CDR1 MDHEN, CDR2 SYDVKM. V was shortened by 7 bases and J by 8 bases, with 27 bases between the two germline ends. The CDR3 totals 18 residues. This CDR3 reads CASTLRPKGGGADSPLHF. Here the CDR3 DNA reads TGTGCCAGCACCCTCAGACCCAAGGGGGGGGGCGCTGATTCACCCCTCCACTTT.

The chain combines TRBV2 with TRBJ2-5; 11 nucleotides align to TRBD1. The CDR3 sequence is 14 residues long. Trimming at V came to 4 bases and at J to 6 bases, leaving 4 bases not matched to a gene. Germline assignment: CDR1 SNHLY and CDR2 FYNNEI. The CDR3 DNA reads as TGTGCCAGCAGTGGGACAGGGGGCTGGAAGACCCAGTACTTC. Protein: CASSGTGGWKTQYF. Full variable domain (outside the CDR3, taken from reference TRBV2 and TRBJ2-5): EPEVTQTPSHQVTQMGQEVILRCVPISNHLYFYWYRQILGQKVEFLVSFYNNEISEKSEIFDDQFSVERPDGSNFTLKIRSTKLEDSAMYFCASSGTGGWKTQYFGPGTRLLVL.

In this sample, this clone turned up once. The rearrangement links TRBV11-2 to TRBJ2-7, with a tentative D call TRBD1 (6 bases). V gave up 0 bases and J gave up 6 bases, with 18 bases separating them. Germline CDR1 is SGHAT and CDR2 is FQNNGV. The CDR3 consists of 16 residues. Here the CDR3 DNA reads TGTGCCAGCAGCTTAGAGGCGGGCAGGGGAAATATCGAGCAGTACTTC. Translation gives CASSLEAGRGNIEQYF.

The chain employs TRBV29-1 and TRBJ2-5, with 7 nucleotides matching TRBD2. This CDR3 contains 13 residues. The V gene's germline CDR1 is SQVTM and CDR2 ANQGSEA. The V gene end was trimmed by 1 base and the J gene end by 11 bases; junction bases not matched to a gene: 10. CDR3 coding DNA: TGCAGCGTTGAAGGACATACGGCGGGGGAGCAGTACTTC. This sequence encodes CSVEGHTAGEQYF.